One T cell receptor beta chain is described in this entry. The sample is drawn from a study of OX40 agonist ivuxolimab in advanced cancers. Study overall: Of mixed ages from roughly 23 to 85 and averaging about 60 years, the group was about 80% male.

Assay used: immunoSEQ multiplex PCR; TCRdb lists only in-frame clones, some missing. This repertoire shows some 33,000 clones, about four fifths found once; its top ten account for about a fifth. This specimen was CD4+ or CD8+ T cells sorted from blood, taken in a trial of the OX40 agonist ivuxolimab. This TCR was sampled from an adult with an advanced solid tumor such as melanoma, head and neck, liver or kidney cancer.

The CDR3 nucleotides are TGTGCCAGCAGCCCACAGGGAAGTCAGCCCCAGCATTTT. Translating it yields CASSPQGSQPQHF. The chain joins TRBV11-2 to TRBJ1-5, with D perhaps matching TRBD1 (6 bases). The V gene's germline CDR1 is SGHAT and CDR2 FQNNGV. V was shortened by 5 bases and J by 6 bases, with 11 bases between the two germline ends. The CDR3 has 13 amino acids.